This T cell receptor beta chain was found in a study of naive and memory T cell subsets. Study observations and caveats: Potentially, T cell activation and differentiation skew this RNA-based measurement.

CDR1 is LGHDT and CDR2 is YNNKEL in the germline V gene (reference sequence). CDR3 length: 12 amino acids. The V gene lost 2 bases and the J gene lost 4 bases, with 3 bases spanning the gap. This clonotype was counted ten times or more. The antigen is unknown. Four PCR rounds used nested alpha and beta constant region primers plus the SP2 primer. Alpha and beta constant region primers primed reverse transcription for blood and skin samples. TCRdb re-derived calls from the 5' RACE reads in MiXCR, one entry per CDR3 protein. The sample records 57,000 or so distinct CDR3 sequences, more than 7% being singletons. The library had UMIs added by 3' ligation of an oligonucleotide to TCR cDNA. Whole-blood samples were about 2.5 ml of peripheral blood from healthy adult volunteers. Input was about 1 to 1,100 ng of DNase-treated total RNA without cell sorting.

This sequence joins TRBV3-1 and TRBJ1-5, with unresolved D. The source is a male donor in good health. The CDR3 reads CASSQYNQPQHF. The CDR3 bases are TGTGCCAGCAGCCAATATAATCAGCCCCAGCATTTT.